This TCR beta chain derives from a study of T cell repertoires in cytomegalovirus infection (dated 2019 in TCRdb). Background for the entire study: Donor HLA type was relevant to the analysis, as public TCR beta signatures indicated carriage of CMV infection together with the matching HLA type.

This clonotype came up many times. Its specific antigen is unknown. One base away there is no much larger clone; base qualities are not given. The sequencer listed for this sample is Illumina HiSeq 1500. The public reads were quality trimmed at Q25 with fastp and then assembled into clones with MiXCR by TCRdb, keeping productive beta chains. Rows are unified per CDR3 protein, each entry keeping the most common DNA and genes. Within this sample are 200,000 to 300,000 distinct CDR3 sequences, with 9.1% of them counted one time only. In total, the top ten clones hold roughly 15% of the sample. The germline ends are 9 bases apart after V is trimmed by 3 bases and J by 4 bases. The CDR3 spans 13 residues, from the cysteine through the phenylalanine. Just CDR3 DNA is preserved here, 39 bases in frame from base 1. The paper's findings and limits, for the study overall: The ex vivo response was dominated by HLA-C-restricted CMV-specific TCR beta clonotypes, and the single most frequent clonotype in two of eight donors was supplied by these HLA-C-restricted clonotypes. In both this cohort and an independent cohort of 352 donors, the cumulative frequency of public TCR beta family members distinguished carriers of CMV infection plus the relevant HLA type.

Sequenced material: PBMCs. This sequence uses TRBV12-3 or TRBV12-4 and TRBJ2-5, with a tentative D call of TRBD1 or TRBD2, each matching 5 bases. The TCR was taken from a human donor in good health (CMV status not recorded). Some clones in this sample may be carry-over from other donors' samples. This receptor carries the CDR3 CASSLAGTETQYF. At the DNA level, the sequence is TGTGCCAGCAGTTTGGCAGGGACAGAGACCCAGTACTTC.